This T cell receptor (beta chain) was documented in a study of cytomegalovirus exposure and HLA in healthy donors. Findings of the study overall: Presence/absence analyses rested on an assumption that sequencing depth was roughly uniform across donors. Later work found most CMV-associated TCR beta chains apparently HLA-restricted. Later on, an analysis found that several of the most significant clusters appeared to be linked to common viral pathogens, which included parvovirus B19. Accurate prediction of most subjects' HLA-A and HLA-B alleles from TCR beta sequences was reported.

Worth noting for this clone: What it recognizes is unknown.

Germline V gives CDR1 SNHLY, CDR2 FYNNEI. V lost 6 bases and J lost 4, with 16 bases in between. The CDR3 covers 15 residues. Primers included in the PCR were 60 Vbeta and 13 Jbeta primers. Clones were sequenced by immunoSEQ multiplex PCR, and TCRdb holds only the in-frame ones, with some missing. This sample has roughly 180,000 clones, with under 90% found just once. The sample consisted of PBMCs. The TCR comes from a male donor in good health and CMV-seronegative. The chain employs TRBV2 and TRBJ2-1, with D perhaps TRBD2 (5 bases). Here the CDR3 DNA reads TGTGCCAGCAGGAGAGGAGGTCAGCAGTACAATGAGCAGTTCTTC. It encodes CASRRGGQQYNEQFF.